Each of the 26 T cell receptor beta chains below was sequenced from the same sample in a study of T cell responses to AZD1222 COVID-19 vaccine. Some clones are missing from TCRdb's copy, which holds only in-frame ones; the method was immunoSEQ multiplex PCR. This table has about 130,000 clones, 92% appearing once. Source: peripheral blood, taken 28 days after the second AZD1222 dose. Receptors were obtained from an adult who received the AZD1222 COVID-19 vaccine.

The chain couples TRBV12-3 or TRBV12-4 to TRBJ1-2; TRBD1 matches at 7 bases. This CDR3 comprises 13 residues. Trimming removed 1 base from V and 6 bases from J; junction bases left unmatched: 2. The CDR3 here is CASSLGQGNGYTF. CDR3 nucleotide sequence: TGTGCCAGCAGTTTAGGACAGGGTAATGGCTACACCTTC.

This clone was seen a single time. This sequence joins TRBV19 and TRBJ1-1; TRBD1 matches at 7 bases. Germline assignment: CDR1 LNHDA and CDR2 SQIVND (reference sequence). V lost 6 bases to trimming and J lost 7 bases; unmatched junction nucleotides: 5. CDR3 length: 12 amino acids. The CDR3 coding sequence is TGTGCCAGTAGCGGACGGGACAGTGAAGCTTTCTTT. Protein sequence: CASSGRDSEAFF.

The genes are TRBV11-2 and TRBJ2-7; D not resolved. Trimming shortened V by 0 bases and J by 6 bases, and 12 bases separated the two germline ends. The CDR3 consists of 14 residues. Germline CDR1 and CDR2: SGHAT and FQNNGV. The CDR3 loop reads CASSLEAYPSEQYF. The CDR3 region has the DNA TGTGCCAGCAGCTTAGAGGCATACCCAAGCGAGCAGTACTTC.

The rearrangement joins TRBV30 to TRBJ1-4; D perhaps matches TRBD1 (5 bases). Germline lookup yields CDR1 GTSNPN and CDR2 SVGIG (reference sequence). Trimming removed 1 base at V and 8 bases at J, with 5 bases between. There are 11 residues in the CDR3. The CDR3 DNA is TGTGCCTGGAGTGGACAGGAAAAACTGTTTTTT. It is translated as CAWSGQEKLFF.

The chain employs TRBV15 and TRBJ2-1; the D is unclear. The CDR3 loop spans 13 amino acids. V lost 6 bases, J lost 6 bases, and 12 bases lay in between. In germline, CDR1 is LNHNV, CDR2 YYDKDF (reference sequence). For the CDR3, the DNA is TGTGCCACCAGTGTGTCCTGGGCCAATGAGCAGTTCTTC. It translates to CATSVSWANEQFF.

The rearrangement uses TRBV3-1 (or the pseudogene TRBV3-2) and TRBJ2-5; the match to TRBD2 covers 9 bases. Losses at the gene ends were 0 bases for V and 2 bases for J; bases not matched to a gene: 10. Germline CDR1 and CDR2: LGHDT and YNNKEL (reference sequence). The CDR3 length is 18 residues. CDR3 DNA sequence: TGTGCCAGCAGCCAAGAAGTTTGGGCTAGCGGGAAACAAGAGACCCAGTACTTC. It translates to CASSQEVWASGKQETQYF.

The V and J genes are TRBV6-5 and TRBJ1-3, with TRBD1 matching 10 bases. Losses at the gene ends were 6 bases for V and 4 bases for J; bases not matched to a gene: 3. The CDR3 is made up of 14 amino acids. Per the germline V gene, CDR1 is MNHEY and CDR2 is SVGAGI. The CDR3 region is CASRTGGAGNTIYF. In nucleotides, the CDR3 is TGTGCCAGCAGGACAGGGGGCGCAGGAAACACCATATATTTT.

This chain joins TRBV4-3 and TRBJ1-5; D gene unclear. The germline V gene encodes CDR1 LGHNA and CDR2 YSLEER. CDR3 length: 16 amino acids. Trimming cost V 1 base and J 1 base, with 11 bases left between them. The CDR3 here is CASSQGWSPSNQPQHF. The CDR3 DNA follows: TGCGCCAGCAGCCAAGGGTGGAGCCCGAGCAATCAGCCCCAGCATTTT.

This chain links TRBV5-1 with TRBJ2-1; tentative D call: TRBD2 (5 bases). Germline lookup yields CDR1 SGHRS and CDR2 YFSETQ. The CDR3 runs 13 residues. V lost 1 base, J lost 8 bases, and 10 bases lay in between. CDR3 residues: CASSLTEGYEQFF. CDR3 sequence (DNA): TGCGCCAGCAGCTTGACAGAGGGCTATGAGCAGTTCTTC.

The CDR3 here is CASSLGTSGIGTQYF. The CDR3 DNA is TGTGCCAGCAGCCTCGGGACTAGCGGCATCGGGACCCAGTACTTC. The V call is TRBV6-2 or TRBV6-3, the J call TRBJ2-5, with 11 bases that match TRBD2. The CDR3 extends over 15 amino acids. CDR1 MNHEY and CDR2 SVGEGT come from the germline V gene. Trimming removed 6 bases from V and 7 bases from J; junction bases left unmatched: 10.

The chain links TRBV6-5 to TRBJ2-1; unclear D gene. CDR3 size: 11 residues. Trimming took off 5 bases at V and 9 bases at J, with 8 bases between the two ends. Per the germline V gene, CDR1 is MNHEY and CDR2 is SVGAGI. The CDR3 here is CASSQRGEQFF. The CDR3 DNA follows: TGTGCCAGCAGTCAACGAGGTGAGCAGTTCTTC.

This clone was counted once. This sequence joins TRBV28 and TRBJ2-1, with TRBD2 matching 8 bases. Germline CDR1 MDHEN, CDR2 SYDVKM. The CDR3 is made up of 13 amino acids. Unmatched junction bases numbered 7, after V lost 5 bases and J lost 10 bases. The CDR3 reads CASSLLSGEEQFF. The CDR3 DNA sequence: TGTGCCAGCAGTCTTCTTAGCGGGGAGGAGCAGTTCTTC.

The chain links TRBV18 to TRBJ1-1, with a weak D call TRBD1 (6 bases). Per the germline V gene, CDR1 is KGHSH and CDR2 is LQKENI. Trimming cost V 3 bases and J 4 bases, with 15 bases left between them. The CDR3 contains 15 residues. The DNA for the CDR3 is TGTGCCAGCTCACCGTTGGTCATAGGGGGCACTGAAGCTTTCTTT. Protein product: CASSPLVIGGTEAFF.

This clone came up once. V gene TRBV19 combines with J gene TRBJ1-2; tentatively, D is TRBD1 (5 bases). Germline V gene lookup returns CDR1 LNHDA and CDR2 SQIVND (reference sequence). V lost 7 bases and J lost 3, with 12 bases in between. The CDR3 covers 13 residues. The CDR3 loop is CASTDTPHYGYTF. CDR3 coding DNA: TGTGCCAGTACGGACACTCCTCACTATGGCTACACCTTC. Based on the CDR3 plus reference TRBV19 and TRBJ1-2, the full variable domain is DGGITQSPKYLFRKEGQNVTLSCEQNLNHDAMYWYRQDPGQGLRLIYYSQIVNDFQKGDIAEGYSVSREKKESFPLTVTSAQKNPTAFYLCASTDTPHYGYTFGSGTRLTVV.

This clone was counted once. This chain uses TRBV2 with TRBJ2-5; D might be TRBD1 or TRBD2, each matching 5 bases. V was shortened by 7 bases and J by 5 bases, with 20 bases between the two germline ends. CDR3 length: 15 amino acids. CDR1 SNHLY and CDR2 FYNNEI come from the germline V gene. The CDR3: CASTSEGLRGETQYF. CDR3 nucleotide sequence: TGTGCCAGCACCTCAGAGGGGCTGCGCGGGGAGACCCAGTACTTC.

The gene calls are TRBV25-1 and TRBJ1-6, with 9 bases lining up with TRBD1. The CDR3 sequence is 16 residues long. V shed 3 bases, J shed 9 bases, and the junction held 9 bases outside the gene matches. CDR1 MGHDK and CDR2 SYGVNS come from the germline V gene. The CDR3 loop is CASSEWPGQGGSPLHF. CDR3 bases: TGTGCCAGCAGTGAGTGGCCGGGACAGGGTGGTTCACCCCTCCACTTT.

The V gene is TRBV29-1, the J gene TRBJ2-5; the D gene is possibly TRBD2 (8 bases). Germline CDR1 SQVTM, CDR2 ANQGSEA. The V end was cut by 7 bases, the J end by 9 bases, with 21 bases between. CDR3 size: 13 residues. This chain's CDR3 is CSDTGTARGAQYF. CDR3 coding DNA: TGCAGCGATACCGGGACAGCGCGGGGGGCCCAGTACTTC.

The J gene is TRBJ2-2, the V gene TRBV18; 9 bases agree with TRBD2. Trimming took 5 bases from V and 0 from J; bases not matched to a gene: 7. The CDR3 loop spans 17 amino acids. Germline lookup yields CDR1 KGHSH and CDR2 LQKENI. CDR3 loop: CASSTTLAGTNTGELFF. The DNA for the CDR3 is TGTGCCAGCTCAACGACTCTAGCGGGGACGAACACCGGGGAGCTGTTTTTT.

This chain uses TRBV7-9 with TRBJ1-1, with TRBD1 matching 7 bases. The CDR3 has 14 amino acids. Germline lookup yields CDR1 SEHNR and CDR2 FQNEAQ (reference sequence). V was clipped by 3 bases and J by 5 bases; unmatched bases: 6. CDR3 sequence reads: CASSFQGGGTEAFF. The CDR3 DNA sequence: TGTGCCAGCAGCTTCCAGGGGGGAGGAACTGAAGCTTTCTTT.

The rearrangement uses TRBV7-9 and TRBJ1-2, with 10 bases matching TRBD1. The CDR3 loop spans 17 amino acids. Germline CDR1 reads SEHNR; CDR2 reads FQNEAQ (reference sequence). V lost 2 bases and J lost 2; bases outside the gene matches: 8. CDR3 DNA: TGTGCCAGCAGCTTAAACCCGGGACAGGGGACAAACTATGGCTACACCTTC. It specifies CASSLNPGQGTNYGYTF.

V is TRBV3-1 (or the pseudogene TRBV3-2) and J is TRBJ2-3, with D possibly matching TRBD1 (6 bases). Germline loops: CDR1 LGHDT, CDR2 YNNKEL (reference sequence). CDR3 length equals 13 residues. V was cut by 5 bases and J by 6 bases, with 12 bases left in between. Here the CDR3 DNA reads TGTGCCAGCAGCTTTACAGGGACGGATACGCAGTATTTT. Translating gives CASSFTGTDTQYF.

V and J are TRBV3-1 (or the pseudogene TRBV3-2) and TRBJ2-1, with D possibly called TRBD1 or TRBD2 (5 bases each). Between the trimmed V and J ends, which lost 4 bases and 5 bases, there was a span of 9 bases. CDR3 length: 13 residues. Germline CDR1 LGHDT, CDR2 YNNKEL (reference sequence). The CDR3 spells CASSPGRNNEQFF. The CDR3 region has the DNA TGTGCCAGCAGCCCGGGACGGAACAATGAGCAGTTCTTC.

J is TRBJ2-2 and V is TRBV19, with 8 bases fitting TRBD2. CDR1 is LNHDA and CDR2 is SQIVND in the germline V gene (reference sequence). The length of the CDR3 is 15 residues. J lost 4 bases, V lost 6 bases, and 7 bases had no gene match. The CDR3 sequence: CASRQLAELTGELFF. The CDR3 nucleotides read TGTGCCAGTAGGCAACTAGCGGAGCTCACCGGGGAGCTGTTTTTT.

The genes are TRBV6-2 or TRBV6-3 and TRBJ2-3; no reliable D call. The CDR3 is 14 amino acids. Trimming took off 1 base at V and 2 bases at J, with 7 bases between the two ends. Germline assignment: CDR1 MNHEY and CDR2 SVGEGT. The CDR3 DNA sequence: TGTGCCAGCAGTTACTACACCGACACAGATACGCAGTATTTT. Its protein product is CASSYYTDTDTQYF.

This chain connects TRBV6-6 to TRBJ1-3, with D uncertain. This CDR3 has 11 amino acids. Trimming shortened V by 2 bases and J by 9 bases, and 5 bases separated the two germline ends. Germline loops: CDR1 MNHNY, CDR2 SVGAGI (reference sequence). CDR3 amino acids: CASSYPGTIYF. The CDR3 DNA follows: TGTGCCAGCAGTTACCCGGGCACCATATATTTT.

The sample holds one count of this clone. V is TRBV28 and J is TRBJ1-5; 7 nucleotides line up with TRBD1. The V gene end was trimmed by 7 bases and the J gene end by 10 bases; junction bases not matched to a gene: 13. This CDR3 has 14 residues. Germline CDR1 reads MDHEN; CDR2 reads SYDVKM. CDR3 nucleotides: TGTGCCAGCAACATAGGGGGCACGCAGGTACCCCAGCATTTT. Its translation is CASNIGGTQVPQHF.